The 24 T cell receptor beta chains presented below share a single source sample, sequenced in a study of blood T cell repertoires in COVID-19. Sequenced by immunoSEQ multiplex PCR; TCRdb stores in-frame clones only, minus some. The data contain about 180,000 clones, around 83% of them singletons. The sample was peripheral blood. Receptors were obtained from a woman aged 65 to 85 with COVID-19, enrolled during active disease.

This chain connects TRBV27 to TRBJ1-5, with D maybe TRBD1 (5 bases). Germline CDR1 reads MNHEY; CDR2 reads SMNVEV (reference sequence). Trimming left V 7 bases short and J 2 bases short, with 18 bases between. This CDR3 is built from 16 residues. DNA for the CDR3: TGTGCCAGCAAACCCGGGGGAGGAGAGGGCAATCAGCCCCAGCATTTT. As protein: CASKPGGGEGNQPQHF.

This clone occurred a few times. The V gene is TRBV11-2, the J gene TRBJ2-1; no definite D call. From germline, CDR1 is SGHAT and CDR2 FQNNGV. V was cut by 1 base and J by 7 bases, with 8 bases left in between. The CDR3 loop spans 13 amino acids. The DNA of the CDR3 is TGTGCCAGCAGCTTAGTTGCTAAGAATGAGCAGTTCTTC. Protein product: CASSLVAKNEQFF.

This clone was observed once. The V and J genes are TRBV7-9 and TRBJ2-3; D gene ambiguous. Germline CDR1 is SEHNR and CDR2 is FQNEAQ (reference sequence). Trimming took 0 bases from V and 2 from J, leaving 6 bases between them. CDR3 length: 14 amino acids. The CDR3 DNA reads as TGTGCCAGCAGCTTAGCTAGAGTCACAGATACGCAGTATTTT. Translated: CASSLARVTDTQYF. Filled out from reference TRBV7-9 and TRBJ2-3, the complete variable domain reads DTGVSQNPRHKITKRGQNVTFRCDPISEHNRLYWYRQTLGQGPEFLTYFQNEAQLEKSRLLSDRFSAERPKGSFSTLEIQRTEQGDSAMYLCASSLARVTDTQYFGPGTRLTVL.

This clone appeared once. V and J are TRBV5-1 and TRBJ1-4; D gene uncertain. V lost 1 base to trimming and J lost 1 base, with 8 bases between them. The germline V gene has CDR1 SGHRS and CDR2 YFSETQ. The CDR3 length is 15 residues. The CDR3 loop reads CASSLTGRTNEKLFF. In nucleotides, the CDR3 is TGCGCCAGCAGCTTGACGGGAAGAACTAATGAAAAACTGTTTTTT.

CDR3 residues: CASSFSVDSYNEQFF. The CDR3 DNA is TGTGCCAGCAGCTTTAGTGTGGACAGCTACAATGAGCAGTTCTTC. This chain links TRBV5-6 with TRBJ2-1; a weak D match, TRBD1 (6 bases). This CDR3 is built from 15 residues. V dropped 2 bases and J dropped 3 bases, with 12 bases sitting between them. Germline CDR1 reads SGHDT; CDR2 reads YYEEEE.

The rearrangement uses TRBV7-9 and TRBJ2-5; D is possibly TRBD2 (7 bases). The CDR3 is 14 amino acids. The V end lost 2 bases, the J end lost 5 bases, and 12 bases lay between the germline ends. The germline V gene encodes CDR1 SEHNR and CDR2 FQNEAQ (reference sequence). CDR3 residues: CASSLRGGRETQYF. CDR3 in DNA: TGTGCCAGCAGCTTAAGGGGGGGTAGGGAGACCCAGTACTTC.

This chain connects TRBV29-1 to TRBJ2-2; 9 bases match TRBD1. Germline trimming cut 6 bases from V and 3 bases from J; bases unmatched to any gene: 14. Germline V lookup: CDR1 SQVTM, CDR2 ANQGSEA. The CDR3 length is 17 residues. DNA for the CDR3: TGCAGCGTCAGAAACCTGGGACAGGGATCGTACACCGGGGAGCTGTTTTTT. This sequence encodes CSVRNLGQGSYTGELFF.

The chain recombines TRBV6-5 with TRBJ2-7, with 10 bases matching TRBD1. Losses at the gene ends were 5 bases for V and 6 bases for J; bases not matched to a gene: 10. There are 15 residues in the CDR3. Looked up from germline, CDR1 is MNHEY and CDR2 is SVGAGI. CDR3 DNA: TGTGCCAGCAGTCCTCGGGGGACAGGGGACCGCGAGCAGTACTTC. Its protein product is CASSPRGTGDREQYF.

V usage is TRBV28 and J usage is TRBJ1-2, with D maybe TRBD1 (6 bases). In germline, CDR1 is MDHEN, CDR2 SYDVKM. The ends were cut back, 5 bases at V and 4 bases at J, with 14 bases in the middle. The CDR3 has 14 residues. The CDR3 loop reads CASSPYTGTYGYTF. CDR3 DNA sequence: TGTGCCAGCAGTCCGTACACAGGGACCTATGGCTACACCTTC.

This sequence joins TRBV7-8 and TRBJ2-4; TRBD2 matches 13 bases. The CDR3 is 16 amino acids. With V trimmed by 4 bases and J by 7 bases, 7 bases remained unmatched. Germline CDR1 and CDR2: SGHVS and FQNEAQ. CDR3: CASSSRLAGGGNIQYF. The DNA for the CDR3 is TGTGCCAGCAGCTCCCGACTAGCGGGAGGTGGTAACATTCAGTACTTC.

This chain connects TRBV2 to TRBJ1-1; D not resolved. V lost 6 bases and J lost 8, with 16 bases in between. The CDR3 runs to 13 residues. Germline V CDR1 and CDR2: SNHLY, FYNNEI. CDR3 DNA sequence: TGTGCCAGCAGCGGGCGGGAGCGGTCGGAAGCTTTCTTT. Translating it yields CASSGRERSEAFF.

This clone was picked up one time. The gene calls are TRBV5-4 and TRBJ2-3; TRBD1 matches 8 bases. V was clipped by 4 bases and J by 4 bases; unmatched bases: 5. Germline V gene data show CDR1 as SGHNT and CDR2 as YYREEE (reference sequence). The CDR3 runs 14 residues. CDR3 sequence reads: CASSPGQGPDTQYF. The CDR3 DNA reads TGTGCCAGCAGCCCAGGACAGGGACCAGATACGCAGTATTTT.

This chain uses TRBV2 with TRBJ2-2; tentative D call: TRBD1 (5 bases). Germline CDR1 reads SNHLY; CDR2 reads FYNNEI. The CDR3 spans 14 residues. V was trimmed by 4 bases and J by 4 bases, leaving 10 bases between them. CDR3 nucleotides: TGTGCCAGCAGTGTTGCCCAGGGCACCGGGGAGCTGTTTTTT. This translates into CASSVAQGTGELFF.

J is TRBJ1-4 and V is TRBV5-4; D is possibly TRBD1 (6 bases). Germline-derived CDR1 and CDR2 are SGHNT and YYREEE (reference sequence). The CDR3 loop spans 14 amino acids. The germline V and J ends were trimmed by 4 bases and 4 bases, with 11 bases remaining between them. The CDR3 is CASSPGQINEKLFF. As DNA, the CDR3 is TGTGCCAGCAGCCCCGGACAGATTAATGAAAAACTGTTTTTT.

There are a few counts of this clone. V is TRBV30 and J is TRBJ2-3; D is undetermined. CDR3 length equals 13 residues. CDR1 is GTSNPN and CDR2 is SVGIG in the germline V gene (reference sequence). Trimming removed 3 bases from V and 5 bases from J, with 12 bases in between. CDR3 DNA sequence: TGTGCCTGGAGCCAGCTAGAGCAAGATACGCAGTATTTT. This gives the protein CAWSQLEQDTQYF. The entire variable domain, with the rest obtained from reference TRBV30 and TRBJ2-3, is as follows: SQTIHQWPATLVQPVGSPLSLECTVEGTSNPNLYWYRQAAGRGLQLLFYSVGIGQISSEVPQNLSASRPQDRQFILSSKKLLLSDSGFYLCAWSQLEQDTQYFGPGTRLTVL.

The V and J genes are TRBV7-9 and TRBJ2-7, with D possibly being TRBD1 (5 bases). V was pared by 6 bases and J by 2 bases, with 14 bases between. Germline assignment: CDR1 SEHNR and CDR2 FQNEAQ (reference sequence). This CDR3 spans 14 amino acids. Here the CDR3 DNA reads TGTGCCAGCAGTCCTCAGGGTACTCCCTACGAGCAGTACTTC. Translating it yields CASSPQGTPYEQYF.

This clone occurred a few times. CDR3 sequence (DNA): TGTGCCAGCAGTGAAGATACAGGATCCTGGGGGCGACGAGCTTTCTTT. It encodes CASSEDTGSWGRRAFF. The chain combines TRBV6-1 with TRBJ1-1, with D possibly matching TRBD1 (6 bases). V lost 1 base to trimming and J lost 10 bases, with 22 bases between them. The CDR3 consists of 16 residues. Germline V gives CDR1 MNHNS, CDR2 SASEGT.

The chain links TRBV5-4 to TRBJ2-3, with TRBD1 identical over 7 bases. Trimming cost V 4 bases and J 1 base; bases outside gene matches: 9. CDR3 size: 16 residues. The germline V gene has CDR1 SGHNT and CDR2 YYREEE (reference sequence). This CDR3 reads CASSAQGTGGTDTQYF. CDR3 nucleotides: TGTGCCAGCAGCGCACAGGGGACGGGTGGCACAGATACGCAGTATTTT.

The rearrangement joins TRBV7-2 to TRBJ2-1, with 10 positions matching TRBD2. Germline assignment: CDR1 SGHTA and CDR2 FQGNSA. Trimming took 5 bases from V and 6 from J; bases not matched to a gene: 7. The CDR3 length is 15 residues. The DNA of the CDR3 is TGTGCCAGCAGCCCCAGCGGGAGGGCCCTCAATGAGCAGTTCTTC. As protein: CASSPSGRALNEQFF.

This clone was observed a few times. This chain links TRBV7-2 with TRBJ2-7; D may be TRBD2 (6 bases). The germline V gene has CDR1 SGHTA and CDR2 FQGNSA. The germline V and J ends were trimmed by 0 bases and 0 bases, with 9 bases remaining between them. This CDR3 has 15 residues. In DNA, the CDR3 is TGTGCCAGCAGCTTAGCGGGAGGCCTCTCCTACGAGCAGTACTTC. It translates to CASSLAGGLSYEQYF.

The V and J genes are TRBV6-1 and TRBJ1-2; 8 bases align to TRBD1. The J segment lost 8 bases and the V segment lost 3 bases, leaving 5 bases of the junction unmatched. The CDR3 extends over 13 amino acids. Germline values: CDR1 MNHNS, CDR2 SASEGT. The CDR3 region is CASSEDRAQGYTF. CDR3 bases: TGTGCCAGCAGTGAGGACAGGGCCCAAGGCTACACCTTC.

The chain links TRBV5-1 to TRBJ2-7; D ambiguous. The V and J ends lost 4 bases and 7 bases respectively, with 18 bases between them. This CDR3 has 14 residues. The germline V gene encodes CDR1 SGHRS and CDR2 YFSETQ. CDR3 coding DNA: TGCGCCAGCAGCCCGTCCTCTAGTTTCGGTGAGCAGTACTTC. The encoded protein is CASSPSSSFGEQYF.

V gene TRBV2 combines with J gene TRBJ1-3; 7 bases are shared with TRBD1. CDR3 size: 15 residues. V lost 5 bases, J lost 0 bases, and 4 bases stayed unmatched. The V gene's germline CDR1 is SNHLY and CDR2 FYNNEI. This CDR3 is CASSPQGNSGNTIYF. CDR3 DNA: TGTGCCAGCAGTCCACAGGGGAACTCTGGAAACACCATATATTTT.

V is TRBV3-1 (or the pseudogene TRBV3-2) and J is TRBJ1-1; 9 bases are shared with TRBD1. The V gene's germline CDR1 is LGHDT and CDR2 YNNKEL (reference sequence). V lost 4 bases to trimming and J lost 1 base; unmatched junction nucleotides: 10. This CDR3 contains 17 residues. DNA for the CDR3: TGTGCCAGCAGCCGAGGGACAGGGCGGTTAAGGAACACTGAAGCTTTCTTT. Protein product: CASSRGTGRLRNTEAFF.